This record covers a single T cell receptor beta chain. Methods used by the authors: Amplification with reference gene primers provided the estimates of nucleated cell counts. TCRdb's copy holds only in-frame clones and misses some; the assay was immunoSEQ multiplex PCR. V and J calls and clone size are given by that table; D and trimming were obtained from the DNA. The sample shows just over 150,000 clones, approximately 82% of them seen only once. This record comes from a study of blood T cell repertoires in COVID-19. In the study overall: Samples of COVID-19 (acute and convalescent) were obtained from the United States, Italy and Spain. The analysed material was cDNA or gDNA that came from T cells, B-cell-depleted T cells, or PBMCs.

This CDR3 is built from 18 residues. Germline CDR1 SGHRS, CDR2 YFSETQ. Trimming cost V 6 bases and J 3 bases; bases outside gene matches: 14. The specimen was peripheral blood. This TCR was sampled from a woman at least 80 years old with acute or convalescent COVID-19. This chain joins TRBV5-1 and TRBJ2-5; TRBD2 matches at 13 bases. CDR3 in amino acids: CASTTGTSGIWVEETQYF. The CDR3 nucleotides read TGCGCCAGCACCACCGGGACTAGCGGGATTTGGGTGGAAGAGACCCAGTACTTC.